One and the same sample provided the 4 T cell receptor beta chains below, sequenced in a study of control samples from healthy donors and cancer patients. Sequencing was performed with immunoSEQ multiplex PCR; in TCRdb, only in-frame clones are kept and a portion is missing. The data show about 130,000 clones, approximately 92% seen once. The sample comprised blood. These receptors came from a man between 35 and 55 years old in good health.

The chain uses TRBV27 and TRBJ2-3; no reliable D call. Germline CDR1 reads MNHEY; CDR2 reads SMNVEV (reference sequence). The CDR3 is 13 residues long. Deletions cut 6 bases from V and 2 bases from J, with 9 bases between. The CDR3 coding sequence is TGTGCCAGCAGGGATACAGACACAGATACGCAGTATTTT. It specifies CASRDTDTDTQYF.

This chain links TRBV18 with TRBJ1-1; D is possibly TRBD1 (5 bases). The CDR3 runs to 14 residues. Germline V gene sequence: CDR1 KGHSH, CDR2 LQKENI. Trimming shortened V by 3 bases and J by 4 bases, and 12 bases separated the two germline ends. In DNA form, the CDR3 reads TGTGCCAGCTCACCTGGGGGACTTGGCACTGAAGCTTTCTTT. Protein product: CASSPGGLGTEAFF. The variable domain in full, completed from reference TRBV18 and TRBJ1-1, reads NAGVMQNPRHLVRRRGQEARLRCSPMKGHSHVYWYRQLPEEGLKFMVYLQKENIIDESGMPKERFSAEFPKEGPSILRIQQVVRGDSAAYFCASSPGGLGTEAFFGQGTRLTVV.

This chain joins TRBV29-1 and TRBJ1-1; the D is unclear. Germline-derived CDR1 and CDR2 are SQVTM and ANQGSEA. This CDR3 has 12 residues. V lost 3 bases and J lost 10, with 15 bases in between. DNA for the CDR3: TGCAGCGTTGATACTCCACTATCTGGAGCTTTCTTT. This sequence encodes CSVDTPLSGAFF. Variable domain in full (rest from reference TRBV29-1 and TRBJ1-1): SAVISQKPSRDICQRGTSLTIQCQVDSQVTMMFWYRQQPGQSLTLIATANQGSEATYESGFVIDKFPISRPNLTFSTLTVSNMSPEDSSIYLCSVDTPLSGAFFGQGTRLTVV.

The rearrangement links TRBV5-1 to TRBJ1-1; D is perhaps TRBD1 (5 bases). Germline CDR1 is SGHRS and CDR2 is YFSETQ. The CDR3 sequence is 14 residues long. The V end lost 0 bases, the J end lost 9 bases, and 15 bases lay between the germline ends. As DNA, the CDR3 is TGCGCCAGCAGCTTGGAAGGTCAGGGCCGGAAAGCTTTCTTT. This sequence encodes CASSLEGQGRKAFF.